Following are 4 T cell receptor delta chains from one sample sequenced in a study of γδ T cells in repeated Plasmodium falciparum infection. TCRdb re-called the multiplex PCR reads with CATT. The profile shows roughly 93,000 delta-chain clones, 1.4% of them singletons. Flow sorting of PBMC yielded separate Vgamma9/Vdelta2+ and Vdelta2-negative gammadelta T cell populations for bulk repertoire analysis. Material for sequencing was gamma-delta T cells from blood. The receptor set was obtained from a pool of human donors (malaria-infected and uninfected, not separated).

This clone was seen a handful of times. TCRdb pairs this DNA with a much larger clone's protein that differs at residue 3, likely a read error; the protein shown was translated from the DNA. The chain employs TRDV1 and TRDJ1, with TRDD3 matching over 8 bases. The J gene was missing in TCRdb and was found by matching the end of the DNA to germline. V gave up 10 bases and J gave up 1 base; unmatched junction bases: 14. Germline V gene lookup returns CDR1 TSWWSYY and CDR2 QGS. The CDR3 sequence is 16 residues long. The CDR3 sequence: CAHRKWGIYGTDKLIF. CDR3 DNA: TGTGCTCATAGGAAATGGGGGATTTATGGCACCGATAAACTCATCTTT.

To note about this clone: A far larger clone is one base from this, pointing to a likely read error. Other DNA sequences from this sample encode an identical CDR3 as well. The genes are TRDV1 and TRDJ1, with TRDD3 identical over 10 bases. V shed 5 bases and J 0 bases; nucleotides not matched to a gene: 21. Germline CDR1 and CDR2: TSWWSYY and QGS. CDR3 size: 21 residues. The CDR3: CALGNVPTLGDRGLYTDKLIF. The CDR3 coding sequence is TGTGCTCTTGGGAACGTCCCTACGCTGGGGGATAGGGGACTTTACACCGATAAACTCATCTTT.

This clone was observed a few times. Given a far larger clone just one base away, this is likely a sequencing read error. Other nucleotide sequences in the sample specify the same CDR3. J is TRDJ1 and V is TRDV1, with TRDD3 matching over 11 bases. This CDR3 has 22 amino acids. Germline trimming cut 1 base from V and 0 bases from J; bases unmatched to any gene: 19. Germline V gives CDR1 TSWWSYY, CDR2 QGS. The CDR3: CALGERSYWGINPPPYTDKLIF. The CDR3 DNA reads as TGTGCTCTTGGGGAACGTAGTTACTGGGGGATAAACCCTCCACCGTACACCGATAAACTCATCTTT.

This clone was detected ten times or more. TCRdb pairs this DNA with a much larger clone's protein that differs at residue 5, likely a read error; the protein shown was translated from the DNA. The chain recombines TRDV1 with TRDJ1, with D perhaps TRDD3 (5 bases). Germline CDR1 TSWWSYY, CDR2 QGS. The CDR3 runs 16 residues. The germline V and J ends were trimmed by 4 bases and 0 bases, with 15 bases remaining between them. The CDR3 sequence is CALGGGLDPYTDKLIF. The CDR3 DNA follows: TGTGCTCTTGGGGGGGGGCTCGATCCGTACACCGATAAACTCATCTTT.